This T cell receptor beta chain emerged from a study of T cell responses to AZD1222 COVID-19 vaccine. Using immunoSEQ multiplex PCR, the repertoire was profiled, and TCRdb retains in-frame clones only, with some absent. The sample shows about 120,000 clones, around 83% of them seen only once. Study-wide results and caveats: Only a handful of people who got AZD1222 tested seropositive at baseline. Researchers took repertoire samples only after the peak T cell response had come. A mostly white British donor set with more females was recruited, and clonal diversity was possibly underestimated.

Remarks on this clone: Its antigen is unknown.

The CDR3 loop spans 14 amino acids. The V end was cut by 0 bases, the J end by 4 bases, with 12 bases between. Germline CDR1 is GTSNPN and CDR2 is SVGIG (reference sequence). Sequenced here: peripheral blood, sampled 28 days after the second AZD1222 dose. This clonotype was sampled from an adult who received the AZD1222 COVID-19 vaccine. V and J are TRBV30 and TRBJ2-5; TRBD2 might be the D (6 bases). The CDR3 nucleotides are TGTGCCTGGAGTGTACGGCCGGGGGTAGAGACCCAGTACTTC. This codes for CAWSVRPGVETQYF.